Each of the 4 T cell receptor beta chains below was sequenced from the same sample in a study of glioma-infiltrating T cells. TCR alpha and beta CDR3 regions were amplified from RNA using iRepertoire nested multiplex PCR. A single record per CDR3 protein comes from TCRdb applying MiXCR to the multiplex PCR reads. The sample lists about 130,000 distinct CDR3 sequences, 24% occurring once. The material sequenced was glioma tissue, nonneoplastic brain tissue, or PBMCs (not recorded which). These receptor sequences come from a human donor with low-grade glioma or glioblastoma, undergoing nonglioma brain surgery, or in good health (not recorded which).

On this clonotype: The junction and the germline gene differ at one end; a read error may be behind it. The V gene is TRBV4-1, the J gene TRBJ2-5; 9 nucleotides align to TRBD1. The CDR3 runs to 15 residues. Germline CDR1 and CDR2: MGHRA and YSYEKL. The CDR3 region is CASIQGRDRAETQYF. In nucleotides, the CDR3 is TGCGCCAGCATCCAAGGCCGGGACAGGGCTGAGACCCAGTACTTC.

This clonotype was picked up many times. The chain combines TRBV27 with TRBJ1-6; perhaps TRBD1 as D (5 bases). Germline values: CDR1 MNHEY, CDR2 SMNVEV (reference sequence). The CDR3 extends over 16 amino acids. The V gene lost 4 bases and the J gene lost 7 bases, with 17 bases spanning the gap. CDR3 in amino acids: CASSWAGLIGNSPLHF. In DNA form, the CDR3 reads TGTGCCAGCAGTTGGGCAGGGCTGATTGGGAATTCACCCCTCCACTTT.

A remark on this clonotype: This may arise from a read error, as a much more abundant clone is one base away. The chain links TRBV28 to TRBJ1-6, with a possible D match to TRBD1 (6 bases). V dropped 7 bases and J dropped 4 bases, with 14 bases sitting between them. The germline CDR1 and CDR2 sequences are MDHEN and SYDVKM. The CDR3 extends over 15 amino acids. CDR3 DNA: TGTGCCAGCAACGAGGGGACACCATATAATTCACCCCTCCACTTT. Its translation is CASNEGTPYNSPLHF.

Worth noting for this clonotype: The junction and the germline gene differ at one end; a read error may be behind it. CDR3 sequence reads: CATSTKRTGTF. CDR3 DNA: TGTGCCACCAGTACGAAACGGACAGGGACCTTC. The chain recombines TRBV24-1 with TRBJ2-5; 8 nucleotides match TRBD1. The CDR3 is made up of 11 amino acids. Germline lookup yields CDR1 KGHDR and CDR2 SFDVKD.